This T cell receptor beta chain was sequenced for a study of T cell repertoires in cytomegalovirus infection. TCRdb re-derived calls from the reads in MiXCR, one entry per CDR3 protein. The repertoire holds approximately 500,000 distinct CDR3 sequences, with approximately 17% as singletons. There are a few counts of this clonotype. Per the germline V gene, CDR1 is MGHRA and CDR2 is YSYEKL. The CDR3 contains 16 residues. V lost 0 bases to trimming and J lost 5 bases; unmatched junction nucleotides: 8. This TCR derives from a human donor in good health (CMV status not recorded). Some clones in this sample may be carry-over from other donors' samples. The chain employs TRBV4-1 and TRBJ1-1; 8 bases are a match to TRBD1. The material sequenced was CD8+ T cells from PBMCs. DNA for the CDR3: TGCGCCAGCAGCCAAGAGAGGGAGACAGGGGAAACTGAAGCTTTCTTT. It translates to CASSQERETGETEAFF.